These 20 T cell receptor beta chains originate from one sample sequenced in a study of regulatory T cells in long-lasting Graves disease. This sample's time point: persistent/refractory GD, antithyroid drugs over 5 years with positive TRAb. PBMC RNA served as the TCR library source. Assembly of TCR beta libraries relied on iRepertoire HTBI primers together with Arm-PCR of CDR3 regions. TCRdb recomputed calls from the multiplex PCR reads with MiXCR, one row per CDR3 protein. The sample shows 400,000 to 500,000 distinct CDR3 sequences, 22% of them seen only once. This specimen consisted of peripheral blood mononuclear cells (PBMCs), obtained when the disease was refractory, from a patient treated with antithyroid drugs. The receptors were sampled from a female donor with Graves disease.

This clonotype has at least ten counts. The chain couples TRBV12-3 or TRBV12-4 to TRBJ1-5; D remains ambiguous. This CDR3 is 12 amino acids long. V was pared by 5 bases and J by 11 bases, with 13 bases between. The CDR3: CASSRPSMTQHF. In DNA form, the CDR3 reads TGTGCCAGCAGTCGCCCGAGCATGACCCAGCATTTT.

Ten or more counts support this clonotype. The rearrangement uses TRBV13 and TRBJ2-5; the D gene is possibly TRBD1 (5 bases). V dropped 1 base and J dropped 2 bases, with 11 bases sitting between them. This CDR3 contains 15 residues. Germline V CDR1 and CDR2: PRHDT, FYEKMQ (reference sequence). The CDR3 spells CASSLAPTAQETQYF. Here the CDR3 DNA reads TGTGCCAGCAGCTTAGCCCCGACAGCACAAGAGACCCAGTACTTC.

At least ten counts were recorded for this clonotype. CDR3 coding DNA: TGTGCCAGCAGCTTAGAGGGGCCTGAGCTGTTTTTT. Translation: CASSLEGPELFF. This sequence joins TRBV7-2 and TRBJ2-2; D might be TRBD1 (5 bases). Germline values: CDR1 SGHTA, CDR2 FQGNSA. The CDR3 loop spans 12 amino acids. The V and J ends lost 1 base and 11 bases respectively, with 8 bases between them.

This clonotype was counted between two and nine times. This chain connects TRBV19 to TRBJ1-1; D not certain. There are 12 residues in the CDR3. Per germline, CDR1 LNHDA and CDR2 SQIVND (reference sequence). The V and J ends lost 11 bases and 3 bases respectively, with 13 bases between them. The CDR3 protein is CACYDTYTEAFF. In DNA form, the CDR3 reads TGTGCCTGCTATGACACCTACACTGAAGCTTTCTTT.

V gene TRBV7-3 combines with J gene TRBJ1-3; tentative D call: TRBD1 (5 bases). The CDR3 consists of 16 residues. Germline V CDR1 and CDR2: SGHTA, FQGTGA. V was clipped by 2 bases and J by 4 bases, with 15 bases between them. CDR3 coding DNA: TGTGCCAGCAGCTTAGTAGTATCTGGGACCGGAAACACCATATATTTT. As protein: CASSLVVSGTGNTIYF.

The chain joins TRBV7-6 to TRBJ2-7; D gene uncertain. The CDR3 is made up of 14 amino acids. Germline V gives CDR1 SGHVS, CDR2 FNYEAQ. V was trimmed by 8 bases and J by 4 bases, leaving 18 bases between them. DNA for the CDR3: TGTGCCAGCTCGGTGGCAATGGCAACATACGAGCAGTACTTC. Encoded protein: CASSVAMATYEQYF.

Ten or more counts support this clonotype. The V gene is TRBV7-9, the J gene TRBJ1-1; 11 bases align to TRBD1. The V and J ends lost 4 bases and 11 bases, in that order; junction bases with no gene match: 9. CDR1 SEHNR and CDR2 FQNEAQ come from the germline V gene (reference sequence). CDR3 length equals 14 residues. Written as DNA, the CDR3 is TGTGCCAGCAGCTACGCCGGGACAGGGGGTTTCGCTTTCTTT. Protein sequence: CASSYAGTGGFAFF. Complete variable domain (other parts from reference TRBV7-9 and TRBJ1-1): DTGVSQNPRHKITKRGQNVTFRCDPISEHNRLYWYRQTLGQGPEFLTYFQNEAQLEKSRLLSDRFSAERPKGSFSTLEIQRTEQGDSAMYLCASSYAGTGGFAFFGQGTRLTVV.

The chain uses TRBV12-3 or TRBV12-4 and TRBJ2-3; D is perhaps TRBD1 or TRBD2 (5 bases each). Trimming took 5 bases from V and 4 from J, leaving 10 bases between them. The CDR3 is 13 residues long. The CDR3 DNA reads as TGTGCCAGCAGTCCCGGGACCCCAGATACGCAGTATTTT. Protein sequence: CASSPGTPDTQYF.

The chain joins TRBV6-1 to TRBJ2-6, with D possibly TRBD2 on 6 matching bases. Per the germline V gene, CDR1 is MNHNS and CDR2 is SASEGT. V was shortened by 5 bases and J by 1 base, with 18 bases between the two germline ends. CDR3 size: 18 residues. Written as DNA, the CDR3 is TGTGCCAGCAGTCAAGACTCACCGGGGAGGTCTGGGGCCAACGTCCTGACTTTC. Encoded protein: CASSQDSPGRSGANVLTF.

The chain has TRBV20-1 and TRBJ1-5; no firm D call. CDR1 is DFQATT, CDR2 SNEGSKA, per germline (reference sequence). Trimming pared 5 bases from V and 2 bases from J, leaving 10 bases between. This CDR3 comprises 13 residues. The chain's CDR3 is CSALRRGNQPQHF. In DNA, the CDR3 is TGCAGTGCTTTACGCCGGGGCAATCAGCCCCAGCATTTT.

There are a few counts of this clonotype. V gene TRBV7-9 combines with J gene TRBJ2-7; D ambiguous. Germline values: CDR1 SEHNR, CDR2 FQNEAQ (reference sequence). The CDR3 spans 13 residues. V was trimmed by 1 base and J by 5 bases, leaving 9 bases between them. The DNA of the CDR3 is TGTGCCAGCAGCTTAGTGTCTGTCCACGAGCAGTACTTC. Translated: CASSLVSVHEQYF.

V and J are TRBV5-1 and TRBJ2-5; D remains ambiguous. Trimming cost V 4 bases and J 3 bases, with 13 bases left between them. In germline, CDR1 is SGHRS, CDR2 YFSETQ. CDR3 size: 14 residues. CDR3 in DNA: TGCGCCAGCAGCCTTGATCCACATAAAGAGACCCAGTACTTC. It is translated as CASSLDPHKETQYF.

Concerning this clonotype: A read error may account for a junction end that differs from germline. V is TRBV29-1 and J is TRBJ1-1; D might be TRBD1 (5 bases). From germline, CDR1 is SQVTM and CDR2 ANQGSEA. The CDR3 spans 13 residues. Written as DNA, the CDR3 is TGCAGCGTTGAGAAAGGGGCCGGCACTGGAGCTTTCTTT. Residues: CSVEKGAGTGAFF.

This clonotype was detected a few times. The CDR3 region is CSAFAGGKLFF. The CDR3 region has the DNA TGCAGTGCTTTTGCCGGGGGAAAACTGTTTTTT. The J gene is TRBJ1-4, the V gene TRBV20-1, with D perhaps matching TRBD1 (5 bases). In germline, CDR1 is DFQATT, CDR2 SNEGSKA (reference sequence). V lost 5 bases, J lost 10 bases, and 11 bases lay in between. The CDR3 has 11 amino acids.

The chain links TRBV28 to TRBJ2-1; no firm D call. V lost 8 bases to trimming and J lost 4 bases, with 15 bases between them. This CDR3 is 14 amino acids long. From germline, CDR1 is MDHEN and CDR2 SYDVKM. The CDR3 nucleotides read TGTGCCAGCGAAGACACCACTATGTACAATGAGCAGTTCTTC. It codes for CASEDTTMYNEQFF.

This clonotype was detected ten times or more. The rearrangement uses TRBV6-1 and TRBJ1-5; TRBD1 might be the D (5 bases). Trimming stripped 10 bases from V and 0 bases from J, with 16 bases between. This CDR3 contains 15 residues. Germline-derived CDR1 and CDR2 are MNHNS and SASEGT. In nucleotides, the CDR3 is TGTGCCACTACTCCGGGACGGGCTAGCAATCAGCCCCAGCATTTT. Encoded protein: CATTPGRASNQPQHF.

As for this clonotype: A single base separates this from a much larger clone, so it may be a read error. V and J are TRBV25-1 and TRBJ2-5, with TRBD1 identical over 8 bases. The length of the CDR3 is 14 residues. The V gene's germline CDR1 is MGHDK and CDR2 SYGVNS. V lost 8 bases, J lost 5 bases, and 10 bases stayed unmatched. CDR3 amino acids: CASQGAGGLETQYF. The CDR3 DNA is TGTGCCAGCCAAGGGGCAGGGGGCTTGGAGACCCAGTACTTC.

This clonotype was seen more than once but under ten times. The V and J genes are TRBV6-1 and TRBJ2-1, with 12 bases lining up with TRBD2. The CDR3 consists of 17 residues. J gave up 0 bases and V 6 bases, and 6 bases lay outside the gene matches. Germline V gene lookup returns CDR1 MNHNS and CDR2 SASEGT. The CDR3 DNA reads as TGTGCCAGCAGGGGACGGACTAGCGGGGACTCCTACAATGAGCAGTTCTTC. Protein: CASRGRTSGDSYNEQFF.

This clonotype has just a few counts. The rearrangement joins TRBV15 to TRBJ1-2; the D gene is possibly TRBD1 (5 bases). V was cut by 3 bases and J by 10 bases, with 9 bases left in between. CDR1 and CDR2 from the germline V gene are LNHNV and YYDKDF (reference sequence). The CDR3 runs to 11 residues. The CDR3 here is CATSSQGSYTF. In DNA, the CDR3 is TGTGCCACCAGCAGTCAGGGTTCCTACACCTTC.

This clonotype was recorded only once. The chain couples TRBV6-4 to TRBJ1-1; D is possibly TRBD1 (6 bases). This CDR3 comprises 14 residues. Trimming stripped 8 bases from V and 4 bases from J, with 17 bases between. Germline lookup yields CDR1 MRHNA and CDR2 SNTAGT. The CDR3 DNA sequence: TGTGCCAGCCGCGCTGCGGGGGGCTCCACTGAAGCTTTCTTT. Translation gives CASRAAGGSTEAFF.